The entry that follows covers one TCR beta chain sequence. The data originate from a study of blood T cell repertoires in COVID-19. Study-wide background: Whether acute or convalescent, the COVID-19 samples came from the United States, Italy and Spain. Nucleic acid was either cDNA or gDNA, and it came from T cells, B-cell-depleted T cells, or PBMCs.

The table came from immunoSEQ multiplex PCR; TCRdb's copy has only in-frame clones and leaves some out. The sample shows about 140,000 clones, approximately 84% of them seen only once. From germline, CDR1 is MGHDK and CDR2 SYGVNS. The ends were cut back, 1 base at V and 7 bases at J, with 17 bases in the middle. The CDR3 contains 16 residues. The J gene is TRBJ1-5, the V gene TRBV25-1, with D hard to call. The specimen sequenced was peripheral blood. The receptor was derived from a human donor in a cohort sampled during active COVID-19. CDR3 amino acids: CASSESVLGGPQPQHF. CDR3 DNA sequence: TGTGCCAGCAGTGAATCCGTCTTGGGAGGCCCGCAGCCCCAGCATTTT.